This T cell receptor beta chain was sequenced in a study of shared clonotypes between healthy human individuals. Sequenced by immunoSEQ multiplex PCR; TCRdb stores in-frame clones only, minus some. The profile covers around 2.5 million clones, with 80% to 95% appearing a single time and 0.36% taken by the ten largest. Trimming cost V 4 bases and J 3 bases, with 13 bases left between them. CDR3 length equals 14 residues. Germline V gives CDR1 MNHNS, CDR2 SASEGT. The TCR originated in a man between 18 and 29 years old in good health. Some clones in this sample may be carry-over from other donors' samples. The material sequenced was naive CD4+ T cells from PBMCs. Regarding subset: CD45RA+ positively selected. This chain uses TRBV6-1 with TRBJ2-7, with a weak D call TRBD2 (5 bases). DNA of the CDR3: TGTGCCAGCAGTGTTGAGAGGGCCATCTACGAGCAGTACTTC. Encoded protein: CASSVERAIYEQYF.